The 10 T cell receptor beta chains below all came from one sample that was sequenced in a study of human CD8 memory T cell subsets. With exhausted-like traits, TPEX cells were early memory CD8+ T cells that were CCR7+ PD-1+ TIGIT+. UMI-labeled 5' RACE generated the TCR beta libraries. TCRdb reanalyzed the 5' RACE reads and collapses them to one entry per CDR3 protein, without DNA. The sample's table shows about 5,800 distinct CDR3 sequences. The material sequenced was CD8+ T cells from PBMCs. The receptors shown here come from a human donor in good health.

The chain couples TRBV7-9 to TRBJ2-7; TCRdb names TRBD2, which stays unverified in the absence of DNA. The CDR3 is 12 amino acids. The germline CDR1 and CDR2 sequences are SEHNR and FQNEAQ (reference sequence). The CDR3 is CASGTIHYEQYF.

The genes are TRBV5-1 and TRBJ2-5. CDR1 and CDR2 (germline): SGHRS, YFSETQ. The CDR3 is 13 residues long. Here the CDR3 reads CASSGSDEETQYF.

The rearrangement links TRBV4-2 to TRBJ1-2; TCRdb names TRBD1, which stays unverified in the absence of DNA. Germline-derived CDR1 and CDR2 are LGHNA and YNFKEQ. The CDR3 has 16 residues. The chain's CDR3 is CASSQGVGALLDGYTF.

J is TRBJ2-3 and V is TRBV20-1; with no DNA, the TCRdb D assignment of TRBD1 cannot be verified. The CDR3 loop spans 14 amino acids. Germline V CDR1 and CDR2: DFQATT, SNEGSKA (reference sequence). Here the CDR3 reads CSARDGGGADTQYF.

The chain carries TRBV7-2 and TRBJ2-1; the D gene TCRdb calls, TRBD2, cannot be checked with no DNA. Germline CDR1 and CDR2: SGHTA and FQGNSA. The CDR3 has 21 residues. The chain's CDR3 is CASSPRGRGLAGVVGYNEQFF.

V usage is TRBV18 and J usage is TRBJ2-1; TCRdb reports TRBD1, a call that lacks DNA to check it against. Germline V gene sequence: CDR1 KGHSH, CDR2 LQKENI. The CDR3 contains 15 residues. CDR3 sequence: CASSHRDRGPLEQFF. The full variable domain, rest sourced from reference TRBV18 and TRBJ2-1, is NAGVMQNPRHLVRRRGQEARLRCSPMKGHSHVYWYRQLPEEGLKFMVYLQKENIIDESGMPKERFSAEFPKEGPSILRIQQVVRGDSAAYFCASSHRDRGPLEQFFGPGTRLTVL.

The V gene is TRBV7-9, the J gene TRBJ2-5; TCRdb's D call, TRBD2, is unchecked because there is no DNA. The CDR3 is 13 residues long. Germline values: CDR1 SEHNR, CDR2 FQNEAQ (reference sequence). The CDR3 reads CASNLGLQETQYF.

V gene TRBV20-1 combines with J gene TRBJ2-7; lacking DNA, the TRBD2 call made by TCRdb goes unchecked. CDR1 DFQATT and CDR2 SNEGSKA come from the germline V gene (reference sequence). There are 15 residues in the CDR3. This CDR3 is CSAPSGGALSYEQYF.

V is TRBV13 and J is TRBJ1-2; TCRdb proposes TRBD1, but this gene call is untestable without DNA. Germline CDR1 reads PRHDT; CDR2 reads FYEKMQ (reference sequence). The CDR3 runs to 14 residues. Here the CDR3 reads CASSSTGRVYGYTF.

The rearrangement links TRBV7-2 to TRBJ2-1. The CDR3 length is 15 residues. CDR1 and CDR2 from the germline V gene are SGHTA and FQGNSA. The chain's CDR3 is CASSLAGSSYNEQFF.